A single TCR beta chain is shown here with its context. This clonotype was seen ten or more times. This clone's antigen is unknown. No qualities accompany the bases; no much larger clone lies one base away. The sample is drawn from a study of CD8 T cells in ankylosing spondylitis (dated by TCRdb to 2015 to 2018). Concerning the study at large: The study profiled T cell receptor beta repertoires in healthy donors and ankylosing spondylitis patients to find disease-linked TCR variants. The full study cohort was made up of approximately 24 ankylosing spondylitis patients and about a hundred healthy donors. Samples of peripheral blood were taken, and for ankylosing spondylitis patients, synovial fluid was collected as well. What the research found in general, with its limitations: A TCR beta motif of eight highly homologous amino acid variants appeared characteristic of blood from ankylosing spondylitis patients. Some motif variants had previously been reported in the synovial fluid and blood of reactive arthritis patients, which suggests shared mechanisms of disease initiation. According to the report, matched synovial fluid samples from ankylosing spondylitis patients were significantly enriched for the disease-linked clones. The disease-linked clones had a CD8+ phenotype and were found at relatively low frequencies in peripheral blood.

The instrument given in TCRdb is Illumina HiSeq 2500. Quantitative 5'-RACE with molecular barcodes was used to prepare TCR beta libraries. The published analysis was carried out like this. To identify disease-linked TCR variants, a new computational method was used, one built on a probabilistic model of VDJ rearrangement. The public reads were quality trimmed at Q25 with fastp and then assembled into clones with MiXCR by TCRdb, keeping productive beta chains. Rows with a matching CDR3 protein are joined into one entry that keeps the most common DNA and genes. TCRdb assigned the V and J calls; the authors' analysis was not used. The sample includes about 220,000 distinct CDR3 sequences, with roughly a tenth observed a single time. Clones ranked in the top ten supply less than 25% of the sample. V is clipped by 2 bases and J by 7 bases, and the sequence between their germline boundaries is 18 bases long. The cysteine opens and the phenylalanine closes a CDR3 of 16 amino acids. Solely the CDR3 DNA is kept, with 48 bases framed from the first base. Taken from the germline V gene, the CDR1 and CDR2 loops are SGHTA and FQGNSA.

The source is a male donor with ankylosing spondylitis or in good health (not recorded which). The rearranged chain carries TRBV7-2 and TRBJ1-3; no confident D gene assignment can be made. Sequencing was performed on blood, either unsorted or a sorted T cell fraction (not recorded which). This receptor carries the CDR3 CASSLSSSGSWNTIYF. The nucleotide sequence is TGTGCCAGCAGCTTATCTTCTTCGGGGAGCTGGAACACCATATATTTT.